Shown below are 25 T cell receptor beta chains from a single sample sequenced in a study of shared clonotypes between healthy human individuals. The protocol was immunoSEQ multiplex PCR, while the TCRdb copy is restricted to in-frame clones and leaves out a portion. The sample shows 1,400,000 or so clones, around 98.5% of them seen only once. What was sequenced was naive CD4+ T cells sorted from blood. Described subset: CD45RA+ positively selected. The receptors were sampled from a man aged 30-40 years in good health.

This clone was picked up one time. Other nucleotide sequences from this sample produce the same CDR3. The rearrangement uses TRBV27 and TRBJ2-7; D unclear. The CDR3 has 13 residues. The germline V gene encodes CDR1 MNHEY and CDR2 SMNVEV (reference sequence). V shed 3 bases and J shed 1 base, with 7 bases lying between them. For the CDR3, the DNA is TGTGCCAGCAGTTTTACGGTTTCCTACGAGCAGTACTTC. The encoded protein is CASSFTVSYEQYF.

A remark on this clone: The sample contains more than one DNA sequence encoding this CDR3. The rearrangement links TRBV5-1 to TRBJ2-5, with D uncertain. Germline V gene data show CDR1 as SGHRS and CDR2 as YFSETQ. This CDR3 spans 14 amino acids. The V end lost 0 bases, the J end lost 1 base, and 7 bases lay between the germline ends. CDR3 nucleotide sequence: TGCGCCAGCAGCTTGGCCCAGATCCAAGAGACCCAGTACTTC. Translating it yields CASSLAQIQETQYF.

The CDR3 coding sequence is TGTGCCAGCAGCTCACTAGCGGGAGTGGGGTGGCAGTACTTC. Translation: CASSSLAGVGWQYF. This chain links TRBV28 with TRBJ2-7; 11 positions agree with TRBD2. CDR1 is MDHEN and CDR2 is SYDVKM in the germline V gene. Losses at the gene ends were 6 bases for V and 9 bases for J; bases not matched to a gene: 10. The CDR3 length is 14 residues.

The DNA for the CDR3 is TGTGCCAGCAGTTACGGGACCTATGGCTACACCTTC. Amino acids: CASSYGTYGYTF. The chain joins TRBV6-5 to TRBJ1-2; D is possibly TRBD1 (5 bases). The CDR3 totals 12 residues. Germline V gives CDR1 MNHEY, CDR2 SVGAGI. V was pared by 2 bases and J by 4 bases, with 5 bases between.

A note on this clone: Different DNA sequences within this sample yield the same CDR3. The chain links TRBV11-2 to TRBJ2-3; a weak D match, TRBD1 (6 bases). V lost 5 bases to trimming and J lost 5 bases, with 8 bases between them. Germline CDR1 SGHAT, CDR2 FQNNGV. The CDR3 length is 12 residues. The CDR3 reads CASSTRGDTQYF. The CDR3 DNA is TGTGCCAGCAGCACCAGGGGAGATACGCAGTATTTT.

This sequence joins TRBV5-4 and TRBJ1-2; D uncertain. The V and J ends lost 0 bases and 6 bases respectively, with 15 bases between them. Germline CDR1 SGHNT, CDR2 YYREEE (reference sequence). The CDR3 has 15 residues. The CDR3 nucleotides are TGTGCCAGCAGCTTGGATCCGGGGTCGATCCATGGCTACACCTTC. It specifies CASSLDPGSIHGYTF.

The CDR3 reads CASSIWGNAGYGYTF. The CDR3 DNA sequence: TGTGCCAGTAGTATATGGGGTAACGCGGGCTATGGCTACACCTTC. The chain is built from TRBV19 and TRBJ1-2; unclear D gene. Germline CDR1 is LNHDA and CDR2 is SQIVND (reference sequence). CDR3 length: 15 residues. Between the trimmed V and J ends, which lost 2 bases and 4 bases, there was a span of 14 bases.

The gene calls are TRBV7-9 and TRBJ2-6, with a weak D call TRBD2 (6 bases). Germline CDR1 and CDR2: SEHNR and FQNEAQ (reference sequence). Trimming removed 2 bases at V and 1 base at J, with 15 bases between. The CDR3 contains 18 residues. The CDR3 loop is CASSLLFGTGSGANVLTF. The CDR3 DNA sequence: TGTGCCAGCAGCTTACTCTTTGGGACTGGGTCTGGGGCCAACGTCCTGACTTTC.

This clone was observed a single time. This CDR3 reads CASSRGLTTYEQYF. The DNA of the CDR3 is TGTGCCAGCAGTCGCGGCCTAACAACCTACGAGCAGTACTTC. The rearrangement joins TRBV2 to TRBJ2-7; D is undetermined. Germline CDR1 is SNHLY and CDR2 is FYNNEI. The CDR3 is made up of 14 amino acids. Trimming cost V 5 bases and J 2 bases, with 13 bases left between them.

This chain uses TRBV18 with TRBJ2-5; 8 positions agree with TRBD1. Germline V gene sequence: CDR1 KGHSH, CDR2 LQKENI. The CDR3 runs 15 residues. V lost 3 bases, J lost 4 bases, and 7 bases stayed unmatched. CDR3 bases: TGTGCCAGCTCACCGGACCAAGACAGGGGAGAGACCCAGTACTTC. Residues: CASSPDQDRGETQYF.

A note on this clone: This same CDR3 is encoded by further DNA sequences in the sample. This sequence joins TRBV18 and TRBJ2-7; no firm D call. Per germline, CDR1 KGHSH and CDR2 LQKENI. The V gene lost 0 bases and the J gene lost 3 bases, with 9 bases spanning the gap. The CDR3 covers 14 residues. Written as DNA, the CDR3 is TGTGCCAGCTCACCACCCTCTGGAGTCTACGAGCAGTACTTC. Protein: CASSPPSGVYEQYF.

The DNA of the CDR3 is TGTGCCAGCAGCCCCATGGGGGGGACCTACGAGCAGTACTTC. As protein: CASSPMGGTYEQYF. The chain links TRBV25-1 to TRBJ2-7, with 7 bases aligning to TRBD2. From germline, CDR1 is MGHDK and CDR2 SYGVNS. Germline trimming cut 6 bases from V and 2 bases from J; bases unmatched to any gene: 7. The CDR3 consists of 14 residues.

CDR3 bases: TGTGCCAGCAGTTACTCGAATCCTACCAACACCATATATTTT. Its protein product is CASSYSNPTNTIYF. The chain links TRBV6-5 to TRBJ1-3; D is undetermined. The germline CDR1 and CDR2 sequences are MNHEY and SVGAGI. The CDR3 is 14 residues long. Trimming pared 0 bases from V and 7 bases from J, leaving 10 bases between.

In this sample, this clone turned up once. The V and J genes are TRBV28 and TRBJ2-1; 12 bases match TRBD2. The J segment lost 4 bases and the V segment lost 6 bases, leaving 13 bases of the junction unmatched. CDR1 and CDR2 (germline): MDHEN, SYDVKM. CDR3 length: 18 amino acids. CDR3 loop: CASRHGTSGPKGYNEQFF. The CDR3 DNA follows: TGTGCCAGCAGACACGGGACTAGCGGGCCCAAGGGTTACAATGAGCAGTTCTTC.

This rearrangement joins TRBV5-1 to TRBJ1-1; D call uncertain. The CDR3 consists of 19 residues. Germline CDR1 and CDR2: SGHRS and YFSETQ. V lost 0 bases, J lost 7 bases, and 28 bases lay in between. The CDR3 sequence: CASSLDEVGGRFAPREAFF. The CDR3 DNA reads as TGCGCCAGCAGCTTGGACGAGGTGGGAGGACGGTTCGCTCCCCGTGAAGCTTTCTTT. Full variable domain (rest looked up from reference TRBV5-1 and TRBJ1-1): KAGVTQTPRYLIKTRGQQVTLSCSPISGHRSVSWYQQTPGQGLQFLFEYFSETQRNKGNFPGRFSGRQFSNSRSEMNVSTLELGDSALYLCASSLDEVGGRFAPREAFFGQGTRLTVV.

The rearrangement uses TRBV18 and TRBJ2-2, with a possible D match to TRBD2 (6 bases). The length of the CDR3 is 17 residues. Trimming left V 3 bases short and J 1 base short, with 15 bases between. Germline V gene data show CDR1 as KGHSH and CDR2 as LQKENI. The CDR3 bases are TGTGCCAGCTCACCGGTTGGCGGGAACCTGAACACCGGGGAGCTGTTTTTT. Its translation is CASSPVGGNLNTGELFF.

The CDR3 coding sequence is TGTGCCAGCAGCGAGCCCCGAGGTTTGTATGACGAGCAGTACTTC. This encodes CASSEPRGLYDEQYF. The chain uses TRBV25-1 and TRBJ2-7; D is undetermined. Trimming shortened V by 6 bases and J by 5 bases, and 20 bases separated the two germline ends. Germline-derived CDR1 and CDR2 are MGHDK and SYGVNS. The CDR3 is 15 amino acids.

This chain joins TRBV6-5 and TRBJ1-2; possibly TRBD1 for D (5 bases). Germline CDR1 reads MNHEY; CDR2 reads SVGAGI. Trimming removed 0 bases at V and 1 base at J, with 9 bases between. The CDR3 totals 15 residues. As DNA, the CDR3 is TGTGCCAGCAGTTACTCCGCCGGACATAACTATGGCTACACCTTC. Residues: CASSYSAGHNYGYTF.

The CDR3 here is CASSQLAGAGEQYF. Written as DNA, the CDR3 is TGTGCCAGCAGTCAGCTAGCGGGAGCAGGAGAGCAGTACTTC. This chain uses TRBV27 with TRBJ2-7; TRBD2 agrees at 10 bases. Germline V gene sequence: CDR1 MNHEY, CDR2 SMNVEV (reference sequence). The ends lost 5 bases at V and 7 bases at J; junction bases unmatched: 8. The CDR3 runs to 14 residues.

As concerns this clone: This same CDR3 is encoded by further DNA sequences in the sample. The rearrangement links TRBV7-9 to TRBJ2-5, with 7 bases lining up with TRBD1. Germline V gene data show CDR1 as SEHNR and CDR2 as FQNEAQ (reference sequence). The CDR3 runs 15 residues. V dropped 3 bases and J dropped 0; count of bases not matched to a gene: 4. CDR3 loop: CASSLGDRDQETQYF. For the CDR3, the DNA is TGTGCCAGCAGCTTGGGAGACAGGGACCAAGAGACCCAGTACTTC.

CDR3 loop: CASSLTGPLSYGYTF. CDR3 in DNA: TGTGCCAGCAGTTTGACAGGCCCGTTGAGCTATGGCTACACCTTC. The chain couples TRBV6-5 to TRBJ1-2; the D gene is possibly TRBD1 (6 bases). The CDR3 covers 15 residues. Looked up from germline, CDR1 is MNHEY and CDR2 is SVGAGI. The V end was cut by 4 bases, the J end by 4 bases, with 16 bases between.

This chain uses TRBV7-2 with TRBJ2-7; no reliable D call. Germline lookup yields CDR1 SGHTA and CDR2 FQGNSA. There are 13 residues in the CDR3. Trimming removed 2 bases from V and 0 bases from J, with 5 bases in between. The CDR3 DNA is TGTGCCAGCAGCTTACCGGTCTCCTACGAGCAGTACTTC. Translated, it gives CASSLPVSYEQYF.

As regards this clone: The same CDR3 is also encoded by other DNA sequences in this sample. V usage is TRBV29-1 and J usage is TRBJ2-5, with D tentatively TRBD1 (5 bases). This CDR3 is 11 amino acids long. Looked up from germline, CDR1 is SQVTM and CDR2 is ANQGSEA. Trimming shortened V by 7 bases and J by 4 bases, and 10 bases separated the two germline ends. CDR3 region: CSARVGETQYF. The CDR3 DNA is TGCAGCGCCAGGGTCGGAGAGACCCAGTACTTC.

The rearrangement joins TRBV5-1 to TRBJ2-7; 8 bases align to TRBD1. The CDR3 has 15 residues. The trim removed 1 base at V and 1 base at J, leaving 4 bases unmatched. Germline V lookup: CDR1 SGHRS, CDR2 YFSETQ. The CDR3 region is CASSLTRDRSYEQYF. CDR3 nucleotide sequence: TGCGCCAGCAGCTTGACCCGGGACAGGTCCTACGAGCAGTACTTC.

This chain uses TRBV5-1 with TRBJ2-1; TRBD2 agrees at 7 bases. Unmatched junction bases numbered 11, after V lost 2 bases and J lost 6 bases. Germline CDR1 is SGHRS and CDR2 is YFSETQ. The CDR3 totals 16 residues. CDR3 coding DNA: TGCGCCAGCAGCTTAGGGGCTAGCGGTCGTTCCAATGAGCAGTTCTTC. This translates into CASSLGASGRSNEQFF.